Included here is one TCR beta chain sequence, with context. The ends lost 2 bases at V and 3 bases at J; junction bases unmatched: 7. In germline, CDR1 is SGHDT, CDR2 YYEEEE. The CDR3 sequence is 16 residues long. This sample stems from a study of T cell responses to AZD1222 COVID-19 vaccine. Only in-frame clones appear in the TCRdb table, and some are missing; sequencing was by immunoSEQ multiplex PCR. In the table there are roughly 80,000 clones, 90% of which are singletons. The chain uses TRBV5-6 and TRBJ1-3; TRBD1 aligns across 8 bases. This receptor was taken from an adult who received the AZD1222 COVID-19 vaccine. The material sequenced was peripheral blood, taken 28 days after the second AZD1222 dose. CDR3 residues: CASSFGQGLFGNTIYF. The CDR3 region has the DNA TGTGCCAGCAGCTTCGGACAGGGTCTTTTTGGAAACACCATATATTTT.